This T cell receptor (beta chain) came from a study of T-cell reconstitution after alpha-beta-depleted transplantation in children. General study points: T-cell counts and diversity were attributed mostly to newly produced T cells one year after transplant. Several hundred expanded graft clones reportedly gave rise to the alpha-beta T cells present about two months after transplant.

Unique molecular identifiers were built into the TCRbeta library. MiXCR was run by TCRdb on the PCR reads, yielding one entry per CDR3 protein. The sample holds fewer than 500,000 distinct CDR3 sequences, about 40% seen once. In regard to this clonotype: The target antigen is unknown.

V gave up 5 bases and J gave up 7 bases; unmatched junction bases: 6. Germline CDR1 is SSHAT and CDR2 is FNYEAQ (reference sequence). CDR3 length: 13 residues. The sequence derives from a girl aged 2-10 years with aplastic anemia, due to receive a stem cell transplant. Sequencing was performed on PBMCs, taken before TCRalphabeta/CD19-depleted stem cell transplant. V usage is TRBV7-7 and J usage is TRBJ2-7, with 9 bases matching TRBD1. CDR3 in DNA: TGTGCCAGCAGCATCGGACAGGGGAGAGAGCAGTACTTC. Its protein product is CASSIGQGREQYF.